This T cell receptor (beta chain) was profiled in a study of T cell responses to AZD1222 COVID-19 vaccine. Study-wide findings and caveats: Spike-specific TCR breadth and depth both grew after two AZD1222 doses.

On this clone: Its cognate antigen is unknown.

The CDR3 sequence is 13 residues long. The V gene end was trimmed by 7 bases and the J gene end by 11 bases; junction bases not matched to a gene: 13. The table came from immunoSEQ multiplex PCR; TCRdb's copy has only in-frame clones and leaves some out. The sample includes approximately 140,000 clones, 85% to 90% of them seen just once. The source was peripheral blood, collected on day 0 of AZD1222 vaccination. The chain couples TRBV12-3 or TRBV12-4 to TRBJ1-1; 7 bases line up with TRBD1. The TCR was taken from an adult in good health. The DNA for the CDR3 is TGTGCCAGCACCCCTTGGTCAGGACAGGCGGCTTTCTTT. Its translation: CASTPWSGQAAFF.